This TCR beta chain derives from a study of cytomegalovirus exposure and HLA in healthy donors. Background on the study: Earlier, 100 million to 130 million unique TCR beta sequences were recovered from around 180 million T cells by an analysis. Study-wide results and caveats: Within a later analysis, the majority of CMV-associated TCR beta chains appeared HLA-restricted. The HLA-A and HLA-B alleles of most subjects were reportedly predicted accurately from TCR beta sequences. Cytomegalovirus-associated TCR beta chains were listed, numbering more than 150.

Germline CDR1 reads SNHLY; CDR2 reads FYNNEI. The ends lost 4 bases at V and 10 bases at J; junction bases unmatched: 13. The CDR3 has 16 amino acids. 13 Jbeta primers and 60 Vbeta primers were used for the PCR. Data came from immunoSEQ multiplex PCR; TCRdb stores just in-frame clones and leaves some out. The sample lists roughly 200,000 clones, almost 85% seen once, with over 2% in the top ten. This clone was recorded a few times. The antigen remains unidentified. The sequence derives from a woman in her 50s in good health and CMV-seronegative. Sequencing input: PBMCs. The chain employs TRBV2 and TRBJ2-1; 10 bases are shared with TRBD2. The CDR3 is CASSALWTSGVREQFF. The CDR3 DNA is TGTGCCAGCAGTGCTCTATGGACTAGCGGCGTTCGGGAGCAGTTCTTC. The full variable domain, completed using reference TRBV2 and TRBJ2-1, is EPEVTQTPSHQVTQMGQEVILRCVPISNHLYFYWYRQILGQKVEFLVSFYNNEISEKSEIFDDQFSVERPDGSNFTLKIRSTKLEDSAMYFCASSALWTSGVREQFFGPGTRLTVL.